A selection of T cell receptor beta chains follows, all from one sample in a study of shared clonotypes between healthy human individuals. Clones were read by immunoSEQ multiplex PCR, and TCRdb kept only the in-frame ones, dropping some. The sample has 980,000 or so clones, less than 85% seen once. The specimen sequenced was memory CD4+ T cells sorted from blood. These receptor sequences come from a man aged 18-30 years in good health. CDR3s include the opening cysteine and the closing phenylalanine or tryptophan. A D gene is named only where the DNA matches it firmly. The listing skips clone size in some rows; elsewhere it reads once, few, many or a size class.

v_call	clone_size	d_call	j_call	cdr3_nt	cdr3_aa
TRBV7-8	once	.	TRBJ2-1	TGTGCCAGCAGCTTAGCACGTGGGGAGCAGTTCTTC	CASSLARGEQFF
TRBV7-2	.	.	TRBJ2-3	TGTGCCAGCAGCCGGGACGGTCGCAGCACAGATACGCAGTATTTT	CASSRDGRSTDTQYF
TRBV28	.	TRBD1	TRBJ1-4	TGTGCCAGCAGTACGACAGGGGGAACTAATGAAAAACTGTTTTTT	CASSTTGGTNEKLFF
TRBV6-1	.	TRBD1	TRBJ1-5	TGTGCCAGCAGTGGATCAGGGGGGAATCAGCCCCAGCATTTT	CASSGSGGNQPQHF
TRBV10-3	.	.	TRBJ1-5	TGTGCCATCAGTGAGTCAGGAGACAATCAGCCCCAGCATTTT	CAISESGDNQPQHF
TRBV4-1	.	TRBD1	TRBJ2-5	TGCGCCAGCAGCCGACACGGACAGGGATTATTGGAGACCCAGTACTTC	CASSRHGQGLLETQYF
TRBV10-2	.	.	TRBJ1-1	TGCGCCAGCCGGGACACCTACACTGAAGCTTTCTTT	CASRDTYTEAFF
TRBV5-4	.	.	TRBJ1-4	TGTGCCAGCAGCTTCCCCGGACGGCCTGAAAAACTGTTTTTT	CASSFPGRPEKLFF
TRBV7-2	.	TRBD2	TRBJ2-7	TGTGCCAGCAGCTTAGGGCGGGACTACTCCTACGAGCAGTACTTC	CASSLGRDYSYEQYF
TRBV7-2	few	.	TRBJ2-7	TGTGCCAGCAGCTTAGAAAAGCTGGTCACCTACGAGCAGTACTTC	CASSLEKLVTYEQYF
TRBV6-1	.	.	TRBJ1-5	TGTGCCAGCAGTGGGGCTGAGTTTCAGCCCCAGCATTTT	CASSGAEFQPQHF
TRBV7-2	.	.	TRBJ2-2	TGTGCCAGCACCCAGGACACCGGGGAGCTGTTTTTT	CASTQDTGELFF
TRBV5-1	.	TRBD2	TRBJ2-5	TGCGCCAGCAGCTTGGCCCCGGGGGGGCCTGACCAAGAGACCCAGTACTTC	CASSLAPGGPDQETQYF
TRBV19	.	TRBD1	TRBJ1-5	TGTGCCAGTAGTATTTCCAGGGGGCAAGACAATCAGCCCCAGCATTTT	CASSISRGQDNQPQHF
TRBV6-5	.	.	TRBJ1-1	TGTGCCAGCAGTCCAGACATATGGAACACTGAAGCTTTCTTT	CASSPDIWNTEAFF
TRBV5-6	.	.	TRBJ1-4	TGTGCCAGCAGCTGGGGGGAAGAAGAAAAACTGTTTTTT	CASSWGEEEKLFF
TRBV6-5	.	TRBD1	TRBJ1-2	TGTGCCAGCAGACAGGGGGCGTTCTACTATGGCTACACCTTC	CASRQGAFYYGYTF
TRBV11-2	.	TRBD2	TRBJ2-5	TGTGCCAGCAGCTTACGCCTAGCGGGAGAGGGGGCCCAGTACTTC	CASSLRLAGEGAQYF
TRBV28	many	TRBD1	TRBJ1-1	TGTGCCAGCAGAGGACAGGAAATCAGGAACACTGAAGCTTTCTTT	CASRGQEIRNTEAFF
TRBV5-4	.	.	TRBJ2-1	TGTGCCAGCAGCTTGAGTGTCGGGCCTTACAATGAGCAGTTCTTC	CASSLSVGPYNEQFF
TRBV15	.	.	TRBJ2-7	TGTGCCACCAGCAGAGAAGGGGGATTTACCTACGAGCAGTACTTC	CATSREGGFTYEQYF
TRBV10-3	.	.	TRBJ2-3	TGTGCCATCAGTGAGTCGTCTGTGGCTGATACGCAGTATTTT	CAISESSVADTQYF
TRBV6-5	.	TRBD2	TRBJ2-2	TGTGCCAGCAGTTATGGGGACTATTCGAACACCGGGGAGCTGTTTTTT	CASSYGDYSNTGELFF
TRBV18	.	.	TRBJ2-3	TGTGCCAGCTCACCAGTCGGGGGAAGCACAGATACGCAGTATTTT	CASSPVGGSTDTQYF
TRBV15	once	.	TRBJ2-2	TGTGCCACCAGCAGAGATGTGACGGCCGGGGAGCTGTTTTTT	CATSRDVTAGELFF
TRBV18	.	.	TRBJ2-5	TGTGCCAGCTCACCGCAGGAGGTTGGAGAGACCCAGTACTTC	CASSPQEVGETQYF
TRBV30	.	TRBD2	TRBJ2-5	TGTGCCTGCGAACGGGGACTAGCGGTCCAAGAGACCCAGTACTTC	CACERGLAVQETQYF
TRBV6-1	.	TRBD1	TRBJ1-6	TGTGCCAGCAGTGAAGCTTGGGGCAGGGGGTATAATTCACCCCTCCACTTT	CASSEAWGRGYNSPLHF
TRBV6-5	.	.	TRBJ2-7	TGTGCCAGCCAGCGGCAGCCGAGCTCCTACGAGCAGTACTTC	CASQRQPSSYEQYF
TRBV27	.	.	TRBJ2-1	TGTGCCAGCAGTAGGGAGTTTGAGCAGTTCTTC	CASSREFEQFF
TRBV2	.	TRBD1	TRBJ2-4	TGTGCCAGCAGTGAATTCCGGGACAGGGTCTTC	CASSEFRDRVF
TRBV18	.	.	TRBJ1-4	TGTGCCAGCTCACCAAGACAGGCAACTAATGAAAAACTGTTTTTT	CASSPRQATNEKLFF
TRBV7-2	.	TRBD1	TRBJ2-7	TGTGCCAGCAGCAGACAGGGGCCCTACGAGCAGTACTTC	CASSRQGPYEQYF
TRBV18	once	.	TRBJ2-7	TGTGCCAGCTCACCTGGGGCAGGGACACTACGCGAGCAGTACTTC	CASSPGAGTLREQYF
TRBV11-2	.	TRBD2	TRBJ2-1	TGTGCCAGCAGCTCCCGCGCGGGAGGAACCTACAATGAGCAGTTCTTC	CASSSRAGGTYNEQFF
TRBV6-1	.	.	TRBJ2-1	TGTGCCAGCAGTGAAACGGGAGCGTTCGGTGAGCAGTTCTTC	CASSETGAFGEQFF
TRBV19	few	.	TRBJ1-2	TGTGCCACCACGGTGGGTCACAGGGAGAACTATGGCTACACCTTC	CATTVGHRENYGYTF
TRBV4-1	.	TRBD1	TRBJ2-7	TGCGCCAGCAGCCAAGGACGACAGGGCCCTTACGAGCAGTACTTC	CASSQGRQGPYEQYF
TRBV28	.	.	TRBJ1-2	TGTGCCAGCAGTGATGCGACAGATCCCCAGCGGGACACCTTC	CASSDATDPQRDTF
TRBV9	.	TRBD2	TRBJ2-3	TGTGCCAGCAGCCCCCGGGGGGGGGATACGCAGTATTTT	CASSPRGGDTQYF
TRBV19	.	.	TRBJ1-4	TGTGCCAGTAGTAGGGGGGGTCAGGGCCTGAAGGAACTGTTTTTT	CASSRGGQGLKELFF
TRBV7-6	once	TRBD1	TRBJ1-1	TGTGCCAGCAGCCCAGGACAGGGCACTGAAGCTTTCTTT	CASSPGQGTEAFF
TRBV9	.	.	TRBJ1-2	TGTGCCAGCAGCGTAGATGATAAGTATGGCTACACCTTC	CASSVDDKYGYTF
TRBV29-1	few	.	TRBJ2-1	TGCAGCGTTGAAAGGTTTCGGTGGGGTTCTTACAATGAGCAGTTCTTC	CSVERFRWGSYNEQFF